Shown below are 30 T cell receptor beta chains from a single sample sequenced in a study of blood T cell repertoires in COVID-19. The assay was immunoSEQ multiplex PCR, and TCRdb's table has in-frame clones only and misses some. The repertoire consists of 80,000 to 95,000 clones, with 75% to 90% occurring once and the leading ten covering about 2.9%. Sequencing was performed on peripheral blood. The origin of the receptors is a woman aged 45 to 65 with active or convalescent COVID-19.

This clone was recorded once. The rearrangement uses TRBV5-1 and TRBJ2-5; D is perhaps TRBD1 (5 bases). CDR3 length: 16 amino acids. V lost 4 bases and J 5 bases, leaving 21 bases between the germline ends. CDR1 and CDR2 from the germline V gene are SGHRS and YFSETQ. The CDR3 nucleotides are TGCGCCAGCAGCAGACGAGCAGGGAAAGCGTTGGAGACCCAGTACTTC. Its protein product is CASSRRAGKALETQYF.

The gene calls are TRBV5-1 and TRBJ2-5; 9 bases fit TRBD1. V lost 5 bases and J lost 4; bases outside the gene matches: 12. The CDR3 covers 16 residues. In germline, CDR1 is SGHRS, CDR2 YFSETQ. The CDR3 here is CASRGVTGGRGETQYF. The CDR3, as DNA: TGCGCCAGCAGGGGGGTTACAGGGGGCCGGGGAGAGACCCAGTACTTC.

The chain recombines TRBV29-1 with TRBJ2-7; a weak D match, TRBD1 (6 bases). The CDR3 covers 12 residues. Trimming removed 4 bases from V and 0 bases from J, with 7 bases in between. Germline V CDR1 and CDR2: SQVTM, ANQGSEA. The CDR3 spells CSVGGHSYEQYF. The DNA for the CDR3 is TGCAGCGTTGGGGGACACTCCTACGAGCAGTACTTC.

The CDR3 sequence is CASSLIRGQGGTEAFF. The CDR3 DNA is TGTGCCAGCAGCTTAATACGGGGACAGGGAGGCACTGAAGCTTTCTTT. The chain is built from TRBV7-8 and TRBJ1-1, with 9 bases that match TRBD1. The junction had 8 bases not matched to a gene; V was cut back by 2 bases and J by 4 bases. The CDR3 extends over 16 amino acids. Germline lookup yields CDR1 SGHVS and CDR2 FQNEAQ. Variable domain in full (rest from reference TRBV7-8 and TRBJ1-1): GAGVSQSPRYKVAKRGQDVALRCDPISGHVSLFWYQQALGQGPEFLTYFQNEAQLDKSGLPSDRFFAERPEGSVSTLKIQRTQQEDSAVYLCASSLIRGQGGTEAFFGQGTRLTVV.

The rearrangement uses TRBV5-1 and TRBJ1-3, with 10 bases aligning to TRBD1. CDR1 and CDR2 from the germline V gene are SGHRS and YFSETQ. The CDR3 is 15 residues long. V shed 2 bases, J shed 4 bases, and the junction held 3 bases outside the gene matches. CDR3 DNA: TGCGCCAGCAGCTTCGACAGGGGGCGAGGAAACACCATATATTTT. Translating it yields CASSFDRGRGNTIYF.

The V call is TRBV6-2 or TRBV6-3, the J call TRBJ1-1; D unclear. From germline, CDR1 is MNHEY and CDR2 SVGEGT. The V and J ends lost 2 bases and 1 base respectively, with 11 bases between them. The CDR3 has 15 amino acids. The CDR3 here is CASSYNRLQNTEAFF. The CDR3 coding sequence is TGTGCCAGCAGTTACAACCGACTGCAGAACACTGAAGCTTTCTTT.

This sequence joins TRBV10-3 and TRBJ2-1; TRBD1 agrees at 7 bases. From germline, CDR1 is ENHRY and CDR2 SYGVKD. CDR3 size: 13 residues. J was trimmed by 6 bases and V by 6 bases; bases with no gene match: 5. This CDR3 is CAISLDRVNEQFF. For the CDR3, the DNA is TGTGCCATCAGCCTCGACAGGGTCAATGAGCAGTTCTTC.

The rearrangement links TRBV11-3 to TRBJ2-6; 8 nucleotides match TRBD2. CDR3 size: 18 residues. V lost 5 bases to trimming and J lost 2 bases; unmatched junction nucleotides: 11. Germline lookup yields CDR1 SGHNT and CDR2 YENEEA. As DNA, the CDR3 is TGTGCCAGCAGCCCAAGCCTCGGGGGGGCCGCTGGGGCCAACGTCCTGACTTTC. This encodes CASSPSLGGAAGANVLTF.

The chain employs TRBV7-2 and TRBJ2-1; 10 nucleotides agree with TRBD1. From germline, CDR1 is SGHTA and CDR2 FQGNSA. This CDR3 comprises 15 residues. Trimming took 0 bases from V and 14 from J; bases not matched to a gene: 10. The CDR3 coding sequence is TGTGCCAGCAGCTTAGCCGGCCGGGGGGGGACAGGGGAGTTCTTC. Protein product: CASSLAGRGGTGEFF. Variable domain in full (rest from reference TRBV7-2 and TRBJ2-1): GAGVSQSPSNKVTEKGKDVELRCDPISGHTALYWYRQSLGQGLEFLIYFQGNSAPDKSGLPSDRFSAERTGGSVSTLTIQRTQQEDSAVYLCASSLAGRGGTGEFFGPGTRLTVL.

The V and J genes are TRBV10-3 and TRBJ2-3; 7 nucleotides align to TRBD1. Germline lookup yields CDR1 ENHRY and CDR2 SYGVKD. V shed 4 bases, J shed 0 bases, and the junction held 4 bases outside the gene matches. The length of the CDR3 is 15 residues. DNA of the CDR3: TGTGCCATCAGTGGCAGGGGGTTTAGCACAGATACGCAGTATTTT. It codes for CAISGRGFSTDTQYF.

This chain connects TRBV18 to TRBJ1-5; D gene unclear. CDR1 and CDR2 from the germline V gene are KGHSH and LQKENI. The CDR3 is 13 amino acids. Deletions cut 6 bases from V and 0 bases from J, with 6 bases between. The CDR3 protein is CASSLLSNQPQHF. CDR3 DNA sequence: TGTGCCAGCTCCTTACTTAGCAATCAGCCCCAGCATTTT.

This rearrangement joins TRBV12-3 or TRBV12-4 to TRBJ2-7; D gene unclear. The CDR3 is made up of 13 amino acids. With 4 bases removed from V and 4 bases from J, the gap between germline ends came to 11 bases. This CDR3 reads CASSSPILYEQYF. The CDR3 region has the DNA TGTGCCAGCAGTTCCCCGATACTATACGAGCAGTACTTC.

This chain uses TRBV7-9 with TRBJ2-7, with 12 bases that match TRBD2. Germline loops: CDR1 SEHNR, CDR2 FQNEAQ (reference sequence). Trimming removed 5 bases from V and 3 bases from J; junction bases left unmatched: 5. The CDR3 spans 15 residues. The CDR3: CASSRTSGTHYEQYF. The CDR3 DNA sequence: TGTGCCAGCAGCCGGACTAGCGGGACGCACTACGAGCAGTACTTC.

This chain joins TRBV19 and TRBJ1-2, with 7 bases fitting TRBD1. CDR3 length: 11 amino acids. Unmatched junction bases numbered 3, after V lost 6 bases and J lost 8 bases. The germline CDR1 and CDR2 sequences are LNHDA and SQIVND (reference sequence). The CDR3 DNA is TGTGCCAGTAGGACAGGGTTCGGCTACACCTTC. Encoded protein: CASRTGFGYTF.

The chain joins TRBV7-5 to TRBJ2-2; the table assigns TRBD2, which was not confirmed against the DNA. TRBV7-5 is a known pseudogene. The CDR3 runs to 22 residues. The CDR3 region is CARSQDSVSGRSRRSNTGELFF. CDR3 bases: TGTGCCAGAAGCCAGGACTCGGTGAGCGGGCGGTCCCGCCGATCGAACACCGGGGAGCTGTTTTTT.

This clone is a singleton in its sample. The chain employs TRBV6-5 and TRBJ2-5; 11 bases agree with TRBD2. V shed 4 bases, J shed 1 base, and the junction held 5 bases outside the gene matches. The CDR3 has 16 residues. CDR1 is MNHEY, CDR2 SVGAGI, per germline. CDR3 region: CASSLLAGAVQETQYF. The CDR3, as DNA: TGTGCCAGCAGTTTACTAGCGGGGGCCGTCCAAGAGACCCAGTACTTC.

J is TRBJ2-5 and V is TRBV9, with D possibly being TRBD1 (5 bases). This CDR3 is 14 amino acids long. V gave up 3 bases and J gave up 5 bases, with 14 bases separating them. Germline-derived CDR1 and CDR2 are SGDLS and YYNGEE. CDR3 residues: CASSASQGQETQYF. The CDR3 DNA reads as TGTGCCAGCAGCGCGAGTCAGGGCCAGGAGACCCAGTACTTC.

The chain joins TRBV5-1 to TRBJ1-2, with TRBD1 matching 7 bases. With 3 bases clipped from V and 4 bases from J, the junction kept 3 bases outside the gene matches. Germline assignment: CDR1 SGHRS and CDR2 YFSETQ. CDR3 length: 13 amino acids. The CDR3 nucleotides are TGCGCCAGCAGCTCCCGGGACAGCTATGGCTACACCTTC. Translating gives CASSSRDSYGYTF.

This chain links TRBV12-3 or TRBV12-4 with TRBJ1-2; TRBD1 might be the D (5 bases). V gave up 8 bases and J gave up 5 bases, with 12 bases separating them. CDR3 length: 12 residues. CDR3 DNA: TGTGCCAGCGAAGGGGCCGCGTATGGCTACACCTTC. Protein sequence: CASEGAAYGYTF.

This sequence joins TRBV19 and TRBJ1-1; 12 bases map to TRBD1. The CDR3 has 16 residues. J gave up 1 base and V 5 bases, and 5 bases lay outside the gene matches. CDR1 and CDR2 (germline): LNHDA, SQIVND (reference sequence). The CDR3 nucleotides read TGTGCCAGTAGTTGGGGGGACAGGGGGCCGAACACTGAAGCTTTCTTT. Translating gives CASSWGDRGPNTEAFF.

The chain couples TRBV19 to TRBJ1-1, with 7 positions matching TRBD1. This CDR3 is built from 12 residues. Looked up from germline, CDR1 is LNHDA and CDR2 is SQIVND (reference sequence). Unmatched junction bases numbered 2, after V lost 5 bases and J lost 5 bases. For the CDR3, the DNA is TGTGCCAGTAGTGTGACAGGGACTGAAGCTTTCTTT. This codes for CASSVTGTEAFF.

This clone was detected only a few times. The chain couples TRBV7-9 to TRBJ2-7; possible D gene TRBD2, 6 bases. This CDR3 region has 16 residues. V was pared by 5 bases and J by 0 bases, with 17 bases between. CDR1 is SEHNR, CDR2 FQNEAQ, per germline (reference sequence). This CDR3 is CASSPTSGSNSYEQYF. DNA for the CDR3: TGTGCCAGCAGCCCAACCAGCGGGTCGAACTCCTACGAGCAGTACTTC.

V usage is TRBV2 and J usage is TRBJ1-6; no clear D. Germline V CDR1 and CDR2: SNHLY, FYNNEI. Trimming left V 3 bases short and J 6 bases short, with 6 bases between. CDR3 length: 13 residues. In DNA form, the CDR3 reads TGTGCCAGCAGTGACAGGTTTAATTCACCCCTCCACTTT. It yields the protein CASSDRFNSPLHF.

Regarding this clone: The identical CDR3 is also encoded by other nucleotide sequences in the sample. J is TRBJ1-2 and V is TRBV6-5; 7 bases are shared with TRBD1. Germline assignment: CDR1 MNHEY and CDR2 SVGAGI. CDR3 length: 12 amino acids. Trimming cost V 9 bases and J 2 bases; bases outside gene matches: 3. The CDR3 sequence: CASPGQNYGYTF. CDR3 sequence (DNA): TGTGCCAGTCCGGGACAGAACTATGGCTACACCTTC.

CDR3 in amino acids: CASSHRRLAGDRRTDTQYF. CDR3 sequence (DNA): TGCGCCAGCAGCCACCGCCGACTAGCGGGGGACCGTCGTACAGATACGCAGTATTTT. V usage is TRBV5-1 and J usage is TRBJ2-3, with 12 nucleotides matching TRBD2. Germline V gene data show CDR1 as SGHRS and CDR2 as YFSETQ. This CDR3 spans 19 amino acids. Losses at the gene ends were 4 bases for V and 3 bases for J; bases not matched to a gene: 15. The whole variable domain, filled in from reference TRBV5-1 and TRBJ2-3, reads KAGVTQTPRYLIKTRGQQVTLSCSPISGHRSVSWYQQTPGQGLQFLFEYFSETQRNKGNFPGRFSGRQFSNSRSEMNVSTLELGDSALYLCASSHRRLAGDRRTDTQYFGPGTRLTVL.

The chain has TRBV6-2 or TRBV6-3 and TRBJ2-2; D is possibly TRBD1 (5 bases). Trimming removed 0 bases at V and 5 bases at J, with 13 bases between. The CDR3 covers 16 residues. Germline CDR1 is MNHEY and CDR2 is SVGEGT. CDR3 sequence: CASSYSIGPGTGELFF. The CDR3 DNA reads as TGTGCCAGCAGTTACTCGATAGGGCCAGGGACCGGGGAGCTGTTTTTT.

The CDR3 protein is CASAAQGSNTGELFF. CDR3 nucleotide sequence: TGTGCTAGTGCGGCCCAGGGATCGAACACCGGGGAGCTGTTTTTT. This rearrangement joins TRBV12-5 to TRBJ2-2; tentatively, D is TRBD1 (5 bases). From germline, CDR1 is LGHNT and CDR2 FRNRAP. V shed 7 bases and J shed 0 bases, with 12 bases lying between them. CDR3 length equals 15 residues.

The rearrangement uses TRBV7-2 and TRBJ2-7; tentative D call: TRBD2 (6 bases). Germline V lookup: CDR1 SGHTA, CDR2 FQGNSA. The CDR3 is made up of 13 amino acids. V was cut by 4 bases and J by 3 bases, with 10 bases left in between. CDR3: CASSSGGNYEQYF. The CDR3 bases are TGTGCCAGCAGCTCTGGGGGGAACTACGAGCAGTACTTC.

The chain is built from TRBV19 and TRBJ1-6; a weak D match, TRBD1 (6 bases). CDR3 length: 13 residues. Trimming removed 6 bases from V and 5 bases from J, with 8 bases in between. The germline CDR1 and CDR2 sequences are LNHDA and SQIVND (reference sequence). The DNA of the CDR3 is TGTGCCAGTAGAACAGGGAATAATTCACCCCTCCACTTT. Protein product: CASRTGNNSPLHF. Based on the CDR3 plus reference TRBV19 and TRBJ1-6, the full variable domain is DGGITQSPKYLFRKEGQNVTLSCEQNLNHDAMYWYRQDPGQGLRLIYYSQIVNDFQKGDIAEGYSVSREKKESFPLTVTSAQKNPTAFYLCASRTGNNSPLHFGNGTRLTVT.

This chain connects TRBV7-2 to TRBJ1-1, with no clear D. The V and J ends lost 4 bases and 0 bases respectively, with 15 bases between them. CDR1 and CDR2 (germline): SGHTA, FQGNSA. CDR3 size: 16 residues. The CDR3 bases are TGTGCCAGCAGCTCCCTCCCGACAAACATGAACACTGAAGCTTTCTTT. This translates into CASSSLPTNMNTEAFF.